The 13 T cell receptor beta chains below all came from one sample that was sequenced in a study of graft-versus-host responses after intestinal transplantation. Generated by immunoSEQ multiplex PCR, the TCRdb table keeps only in-frame clones and is missing some. The table lists about 15,000 clones, around 70% of them singletons. Graft tissue was processed to release intraepithelial and lamina propria lymphocytes. The specimen comprised ileum tissue, sampled around 720 days after intestinal transplantation. These receptors were obtained from a human patient who received an intestinal transplant, so some T cells may come from the graft donor.

The rearrangement uses TRBV5-6 and TRBJ1-1; D possibly corresponds to TRBD1 (5 bases). Per germline, CDR1 SGHDT and CDR2 YYEEEE. The CDR3 runs to 18 residues. The V end lost 4 bases, the J end lost 2 bases, and 24 bases lay between the germline ends. CDR3 amino acids: CASSPQLKAPGRNTEAFF. The CDR3 nucleotides are TGTGCCAGCAGCCCTCAACTAAAAGCGCCGGGGCGAAACACTGAAGCTTTCTTT.

This clone is termed large. The rearrangement uses TRBV7-2 and TRBJ2-2, with D unresolved. CDR3 length: 11 amino acids. V shed 3 bases and J shed 4 bases, with 0 bases lying between them. In germline, CDR1 is SGHTA, CDR2 FQGNSA. DNA for the CDR3: TGTGCCAGCAGCTTCACCGGGGAGCTGTTTTTT. It specifies CASSFTGELFF. The complete variable domain, with remaining parts taken from reference TRBV7-2 and TRBJ2-2, reads GAGVSQSPSNKVTEKGKDVELRCDPISGHTALYWYRQSLGQGLEFLIYFQGNSAPDKSGLPSDRFSAERTGGSVSTLTIQRTQQEDSAVYLCASSFTGELFFGEGSRLTVL.

V usage is TRBV30 and J usage is TRBJ2-3; D unresolved. In germline, CDR1 is GTSNPN, CDR2 SVGIG (reference sequence). The CDR3 runs to 15 residues. V lost 2 bases and J lost 3, with 15 bases in between. The CDR3 DNA is TGTGCCTGGAGTCTTTTCGGGCAGGCTACAGATACGCAGTATTTT. It yields the protein CAWSLFGQATDTQYF.

The chain employs TRBV5-8 and TRBJ2-5; D gene uncertain. With the DNA end fitting TRBJ2-7 better, the J assignment may be wrong. In germline, CDR1 is SGHTS, CDR2 YDEGEE. CDR3 length equals 12 residues. The CDR3 DNA sequence: TGTGCCAGCAGCTTTGACACGATCGAGCAGTACTTC. Protein product: CASSFDTIEQYF.

This clone was seen only a few times. This chain uses TRBV6-1 with TRBJ1-2; possible D gene TRBD1, 5 bases. The CDR3 is made up of 11 amino acids. Between the trimmed V and J ends, which lost 8 bases and 5 bases, there was a span of 9 bases. Germline V gene data show CDR1 as MNHNS and CDR2 as SASEGT. The CDR3 sequence: CASGGIYGYTF. The CDR3 bases are TGTGCCAGCGGGGGTATATATGGCTACACCTTC.

This clone appeared once. The chain joins TRBV5-1 to TRBJ1-5, with TRBD1 matching over 8 bases. CDR1 SGHRS and CDR2 YFSETQ come from the germline V gene. The length of the CDR3 is 15 residues. With 4 bases clipped from V and 6 bases from J, the junction kept 9 bases outside the gene matches. The CDR3 DNA reads TGCGCCAGCAGCGTGGGGGGACAGGTGGGTCAGCCCCAGCATTTT. Translating it yields CASSVGGQVGQPQHF. Supplemented by reference TRBV5-1 and TRBJ1-5, the full variable domain reads KAGVTQTPRYLIKTRGQQVTLSCSPISGHRSVSWYQQTPGQGLQFLFEYFSETQRNKGNFPGRFSGRQFSNSRSEMNVSTLELGDSALYLCASSVGGQVGQPQHFGDGTRLSIL.

This clone was observed a handful of times. The chain combines TRBV11-2 with TRBJ1-2, with a weak D call TRBD1 (6 bases). V shed 2 bases and J shed 2 bases, with 12 bases lying between them. Germline V lookup: CDR1 SGHAT, CDR2 FQNNGV. CDR3 size: 15 residues. The CDR3 DNA sequence: TGTGCCAGCAGCTTAAATAACGGACAGAACTATGGCTACACCTTC. Protein product: CASSLNNGQNYGYTF.

In nucleotides, the CDR3 is TGTGCCTGGAGTGTGAACCGAGACACTGAAGCTTTCTTT. As protein: CAWSVNRDTEAFF. This chain links TRBV30 with TRBJ1-1; D not certain. The CDR3 is 13 residues long. CDR1 GTSNPN and CDR2 SVGIG come from the germline V gene (reference sequence). The V end was cut by 0 bases, the J end by 3 bases, with 8 bases between.

V and J are TRBV10-1 and TRBJ2-5; 7 bases are shared with TRBD1. The junction had 12 bases not matched to a gene; V was cut back by 0 bases and J by 11 bases. The CDR3 runs to 15 residues. The germline gives CDR1 WNHNN, CDR2 SYGVQD (reference sequence). DNA for the CDR3: TGCGCCAGCAGTGAGTCGAAAAGACAGGGAAAAGGGCAGTACTTC. This translates into CASSESKRQGKGQYF.

In its sample, this clone was seen a few times. The rearrangement joins TRBV5-1 to TRBJ2-6; no clear D gene. Germline V gene data show CDR1 as SGHRS and CDR2 as YFSETQ. Trimming cost V 6 bases and J 2 bases, with 15 bases left between them. The CDR3 is made up of 16 amino acids. CDR3 DNA sequence: TGCGCCAGCAAAGGATACGGCAGAACTGGGGCCAACGTCCTGACTTTC. This encodes CASKGYGRTGANVLTF. The whole variable domain, filled in from reference TRBV5-1 and TRBJ2-6, reads KAGVTQTPRYLIKTRGQQVTLSCSPISGHRSVSWYQQTPGQGLQFLFEYFSETQRNKGNFPGRFSGRQFSNSRSEMNVSTLELGDSALYLCASKGYGRTGANVLTFGAGSRLTVL.

J is TRBJ2-3 and V is TRBV5-1; D is uncertain. V was pared by 0 bases and J by 3 bases, with 2 bases between. Germline values: CDR1 SGHRS, CDR2 YFSETQ. The CDR3 spans 12 residues. CDR3 sequence (DNA): TGCGCCAGCAGCTTGGAAACAGATACGCAGTATTTT. Protein sequence: CASSLETDTQYF. The full variable domain, its missing parts supplied by reference TRBV5-1 and TRBJ2-3, is KAGVTQTPRYLIKTRGQQVTLSCSPISGHRSVSWYQQTPGQGLQFLFEYFSETQRNKGNFPGRFSGRQFSNSRSEMNVSTLELGDSALYLCASSLETDTQYFGPGTRLTVL.

V usage is TRBV6-1 and J usage is TRBJ1-1; 10 positions agree with TRBD1. Germline values: CDR1 MNHNS, CDR2 SASEGT. CDR3 length equals 13 residues. The trim removed 1 base at V and 7 bases at J, leaving 0 bases unmatched. Here the CDR3 reads CASSEGDRGEAFF. The CDR3 region has the DNA TGTGCCAGCAGTGAAGGGGACAGGGGTGAAGCTTTCTTT.

The J gene is TRBJ2-3, the V gene TRBV6-5, with unresolved D. The CDR3 runs 16 residues. Germline V gives CDR1 MNHEY, CDR2 SVGAGI. V gave up 0 bases and J gave up 2 bases, with 12 bases separating them. CDR3 DNA: TGTGCCAGCAGTTACTCGTCGCAGGATACCACAGATACGCAGTATTTT. It specifies CASSYSSQDTTDTQYF.